The clone carrying this T cell receptor beta chain appeared a few times. Amplification of TCR beta CDR3 regions used RNA as the template. HTBI primers drove first-round RT-PCR of the TCR CDR3. TCRdb reanalysed the multiplex PCR reads using MiXCR and keeps one entry per CDR3 protein. The table has about 400,000 distinct CDR3 sequences, around 13% seen once; the top ten hold around a fifth. The sample is drawn from a study of T cells in Graves' hyperthyroidism and ophthalmopathy. Losses at the gene ends were 4 bases for V and 9 bases for J; bases not matched to a gene: 9. The germline V gene has CDR1 MGHRA and CDR2 YSYEKL. This CDR3 is 15 amino acids long.

Sequencing input: blood. The clonotype was recovered from a woman aged 30 to 39 with Graves' ophthalmopathy. The chain combines TRBV4-1 with TRBJ2-1; 10 positions match TRBD2. The CDR3 here is CASSLIAGGSGEQFF. CDR3 DNA: TGCGCCAGCAGCCTAATAGCGGGGGGCAGTGGTGAGCAGTTCTTC.